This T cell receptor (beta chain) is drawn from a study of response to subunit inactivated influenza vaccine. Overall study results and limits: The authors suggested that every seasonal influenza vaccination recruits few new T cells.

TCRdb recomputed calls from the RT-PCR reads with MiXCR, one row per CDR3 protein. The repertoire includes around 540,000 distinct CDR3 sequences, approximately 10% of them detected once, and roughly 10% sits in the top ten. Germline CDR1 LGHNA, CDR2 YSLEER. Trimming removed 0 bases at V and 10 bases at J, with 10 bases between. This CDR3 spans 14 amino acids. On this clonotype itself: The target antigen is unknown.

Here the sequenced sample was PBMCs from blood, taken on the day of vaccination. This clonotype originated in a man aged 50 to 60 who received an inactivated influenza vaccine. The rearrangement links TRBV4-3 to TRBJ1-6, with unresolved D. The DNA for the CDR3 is TGCGCCAGCAGCCAAGATTGGATCCACTCACCCCTCCACTTT. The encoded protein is CASSQDWIHSPLHF.